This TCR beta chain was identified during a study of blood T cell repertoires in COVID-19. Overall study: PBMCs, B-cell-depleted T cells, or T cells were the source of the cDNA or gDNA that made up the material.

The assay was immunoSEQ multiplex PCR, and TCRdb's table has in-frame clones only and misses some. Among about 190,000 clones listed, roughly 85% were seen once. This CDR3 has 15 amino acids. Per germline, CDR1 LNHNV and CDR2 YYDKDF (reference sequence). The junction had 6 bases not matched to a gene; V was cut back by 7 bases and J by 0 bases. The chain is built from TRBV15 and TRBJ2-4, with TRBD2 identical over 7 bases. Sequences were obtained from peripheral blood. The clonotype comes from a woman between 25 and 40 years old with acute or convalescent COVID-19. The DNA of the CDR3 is TGTGCCACCAACTCGCCGGGAGGAGCCAAAAACATTCAGTACTTC. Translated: CATNSPGGAKNIQYF.